This T cell receptor beta chain was found in a study of blood T cell repertoires in COVID-19. The wider study: Sources were T cells, B-cell-depleted T cells, or PBMCs; the material itself was cDNA or gDNA.

The CDR3 is made up of 14 amino acids. Looked up from germline, CDR1 is SGHVS and CDR2 is FNYEAQ. The V and J ends lost 1 base and 7 bases, in that order; junction bases with no gene match: 2. Cohorts were determined from participant-reported clinical history. Per the original data handling: Nucleated cell counts were estimated from reference gene primer amplification. Sequencing used immunoSEQ multiplex PCR; TCRdb keeps in-frame clones, though not all of them. V and J calls plus clone size are reproduced from that table; the DNA served to infer D and trimming. The sample carries 310,000 or so clones, roughly 87% recorded once.

The chain has TRBV7-6 and TRBJ1-4, with TRBD1 matching over 8 bases. Specimen: PBMCs or T cells enriched from blood (not recorded which). The receptor's source is a woman under 30 who had recovered from COVID-19. The CDR3 sequence is CASSLEQGVEKLFF. CDR3 bases: TGTGCCAGCAGCTTAGAACAGGGGGTTGAAAAACTGTTTTTT.